The 21 T cell receptor beta chains reported below all come from one sample, sequenced in a study of cytomegalovirus exposure and HLA in healthy donors. 13 Jbeta primers and 60 Vbeta primers were used for the PCR. Method: immunoSEQ multiplex PCR; TCRdb's copy keeps in-frame clones and lacks some. The sample records tens of thousands of clones, roughly 80% being singletons. The sequenced material came from PBMCs. These receptor sequences come from a woman aged 40 to 50 in good health and CMV-seropositive.

Here the CDR3 DNA reads TGTGCCAGCAGCCCCAGTGGACTGGGCAACACCGGGGAGCTGTTTTTT. It translates to CASSPSGLGNTGELFF. The rearrangement joins TRBV7-2 to TRBJ2-2, with D tentatively TRBD2 (5 bases). This CDR3 is built from 16 residues. The germline V and J ends were trimmed by 5 bases and 2 bases, with 15 bases remaining between them. Per germline, CDR1 SGHTA and CDR2 FQGNSA.

J is TRBJ2-7 and V is TRBV6-1; no clear D. V lost 2 bases and J lost 4, with 6 bases in between. Germline V gene data show CDR1 as MNHNS and CDR2 as SASEGT. The CDR3 has 12 residues. The CDR3 bases are TGTGCCAGCAGTGAATTAGATTACGAGCAGTACTTC. Translated: CASSELDYEQYF.

This clone was picked up a small number of times. The chain has TRBV6-1 and TRBJ2-6; D unresolved. Trimming cost V 2 bases and J 0 bases, with 5 bases left between them. The CDR3 is 15 residues long. Germline assignment: CDR1 MNHNS and CDR2 SASEGT. This CDR3 reads CASSELNSGANVLTF. CDR3 DNA sequence: TGTGCCAGCAGTGAACTAAACTCTGGGGCCAACGTCCTGACTTTC.

This sequence joins TRBV27 and TRBJ1-5; 8 bases agree with TRBD1. The CDR3 is 14 residues long. CDR1 is MNHEY and CDR2 is SMNVEV in the germline V gene (reference sequence). J lost 11 bases, V lost 2 bases, and 8 bases had no gene match. The DNA of the CDR3 is TGTGCCAGCAGTTTAAAGGCAGGGGGCAGGGCCCAGCATTTT. This gives the protein CASSLKAGGRAQHF.

This sequence joins TRBV15 and TRBJ1-1, with D possibly matching TRBD1 (6 bases). Germline V CDR1 and CDR2: LNHNV, YYDKDF (reference sequence). Trimming removed 1 base from V and 5 bases from J, with 17 bases in between. The CDR3 runs 16 residues. The CDR3 reads CATSRVQGRMRTEAFF. The DNA for the CDR3 is TGTGCCACCAGCAGAGTGCAGGGGCGGATGCGAACTGAAGCTTTCTTT.

This clone was seen more than once but under ten times. The chain recombines TRBV23-1 with TRBJ1-4; D is undetermined. TRBV23-1 is reported as an ORF; its role is uncertain. V shed 4 bases and J shed 11 bases, with 11 bases lying between them. The CDR3 sequence is 12 residues long. CDR3 coding DNA: TGCGCCAGCAGTCCTTGGCGGTGGAAACTGTTTTTT. It yields the protein CASSPWRWKLFF.

This clone is a singleton in its sample. This sequence joins TRBV9 and TRBJ1-1; tentative D call: TRBD1 (6 bases). Germline V gene lookup returns CDR1 SGDLS and CDR2 YYNGEE. V was clipped by 0 bases and J by 5 bases, with 14 bases between them. CDR3 length equals 15 residues. The CDR3 protein is CASSVDPGGSTEAFF. CDR3 DNA: TGTGCCAGCAGCGTAGATCCGGGGGGCTCTACTGAAGCTTTCTTT.

The rearrangement joins TRBV5-1 to TRBJ2-3; D not certain. Germline loops: CDR1 SGHRS, CDR2 YFSETQ. Trimming left V 4 bases short and J 1 base short, with 10 bases between. This CDR3 is 14 amino acids long. CDR3 region: CASSMGLGTDTQYF. The CDR3 region has the DNA TGCGCCAGCAGCATGGGTCTAGGCACAGATACGCAGTATTTT. Based on the CDR3 plus reference TRBV5-1 and TRBJ2-3, the full variable domain is KAGVTQTPRYLIKTRGQQVTLSCSPISGHRSVSWYQQTPGQGLQFLFEYFSETQRNKGNFPGRFSGRQFSNSRSEMNVSTLELGDSALYLCASSMGLGTDTQYFGPGTRLTVL.

V and J are TRBV19 and TRBJ2-1, with TRBD2 matching 8 bases. The CDR3 runs to 14 residues. The V gene's germline CDR1 is LNHDA and CDR2 SQIVND (reference sequence). V trimming: 1 base; J trimming: 8 bases; junction bases outside the gene matches: 4. The CDR3 sequence: CASSIGSGIDEQFF. The CDR3, as DNA: TGTGCCAGTAGTATAGGTAGCGGGATTGATGAGCAGTTCTTC.

This clone was detected only a few times. V gene TRBV5-1 combines with J gene TRBJ1-1; D is uncertain. Trimming removed 4 bases from V and 1 base from J, with 8 bases in between. CDR1 is SGHRS, CDR2 YFSETQ, per germline. This CDR3 region has 13 residues. The CDR3 loop is CASSPEGNTEAFF. The CDR3 nucleotides are TGCGCCAGCAGCCCTGAGGGGAACACTGAAGCTTTCTTT.

The V call is TRBV5-1, the J call TRBJ2-2; 12 nucleotides agree with TRBD1. This CDR3 comprises 16 residues. The V segment lost 5 bases and the J segment 2 bases; nucleotides outside the gene matches: 4. Germline V gene data show CDR1 as SGHRS and CDR2 as YFSETQ. The CDR3 DNA reads as TGCGCCAGCAGTCCCGGGACAGGGGGCAACACCGGGGAGCTGTTTTTT. The encoded protein is CASSPGTGGNTGELFF.

Concerning this clone itself: The same CDR3 arises from other DNA sequences in this sample as well. The chain employs TRBV29-1 and TRBJ2-5; 8 bases map to TRBD2. The CDR3 extends over 15 amino acids. The ends lost 4 bases at V and 1 base at J; junction bases unmatched: 8. Germline loops: CDR1 SQVTM, CDR2 ANQGSEA. The CDR3 loop is CSVVLPSGFQETQYF. CDR3 bases: TGCAGCGTTGTACTTCCTAGCGGGTTCCAAGAGACCCAGTACTTC.

CDR3 bases: TGTGCCAGCAGCCGCGCGGTGTTGGGAAACACCATATATTTT. Its translation is CASSRAVLGNTIYF. The J gene is TRBJ1-3, the V gene TRBV13, with D hard to call. The length of the CDR3 is 14 residues. Trimming took off 5 bases at V and 4 bases at J, with 12 bases between the two ends. Germline CDR1 is PRHDT and CDR2 is FYEKMQ (reference sequence).

The genes are TRBV29-1 and TRBJ2-5; 9 nucleotides match TRBD1. In germline, CDR1 is SQVTM, CDR2 ANQGSEA. The CDR3 loop spans 14 amino acids. Trimming at V came to 5 bases and at J to 2 bases, leaving 6 bases not matched to a gene. CDR3: CSVSTGGVQETQYF. CDR3 nucleotide sequence: TGCAGCGTTTCCACAGGGGGCGTACAAGAGACCCAGTACTTC.

This clone turned up a few times. CDR3 DNA: TGTGCCAGCAGTTTCCTTCCATCCGGACTAGCGGCATACAATGAGCAGTTCTTC. It codes for CASSFLPSGLAAYNEQFF. This rearrangement joins TRBV27 to TRBJ2-1; 10 positions agree with TRBD2. Per germline, CDR1 MNHEY and CDR2 SMNVEV (reference sequence). With 3 bases clipped from V and 4 bases from J, the junction kept 12 bases outside the gene matches. CDR3 size: 18 residues.

The chain has TRBV27 and TRBJ2-7, with D perhaps matching TRBD1 (5 bases). The V gene lost 7 bases and the J gene lost 1 base, with 14 bases spanning the gap. Germline CDR1 MNHEY, CDR2 SMNVEV (reference sequence). CDR3 length: 14 residues. CDR3 sequence: CASKKGLGSYEQYF. CDR3 DNA: TGTGCCAGCAAGAAGGGGCTGGGATCCTACGAGCAGTACTTC.

This chain uses TRBV5-6 with TRBJ2-2, with D possibly TRBD2 on 6 matching bases. Deletions cut 5 bases from V and 5 bases from J, with 13 bases between. CDR3 size: 14 residues. Germline values: CDR1 SGHDT, CDR2 YYEEEE. In nucleotides, the CDR3 is TGTGCCAGCAGGTGGAGGGCCCCGACCGGGGAGCTGTTTTTT. Protein: CASRWRAPTGELFF.

The chain links TRBV5-1 to TRBJ1-2; 9 bases line up with TRBD1. In germline, CDR1 is SGHRS, CDR2 YFSETQ. Trimming at V came to 0 bases and at J to 10 bases, leaving 10 bases not matched to a gene. The CDR3 runs to 15 residues. The CDR3 loop reads CASSLGGQGGDSYTF. The CDR3, as DNA: TGCGCCAGCAGCTTGGGGGGACAGGGAGGGGACTCCTACACCTTC.

The J gene is TRBJ1-5, the V gene TRBV27; D gene ambiguous. From germline, CDR1 is MNHEY and CDR2 SMNVEV (reference sequence). The V and J ends lost 4 bases and 4 bases respectively, with 8 bases between them. The CDR3 sequence is 13 residues long. As DNA, the CDR3 is TGTGCCAGCAGTTCTAGTCGGAATCAGCCCCAGCATTTT. Its protein product is CASSSSRNQPQHF.

The rearrangement links TRBV27 to TRBJ1-3, with unresolved D. With 5 bases removed from V and 4 bases from J, the gap between germline ends came to 18 bases. This CDR3 has 16 residues. Germline lookup yields CDR1 MNHEY and CDR2 SMNVEV (reference sequence). The CDR3: CASSPAGSGGGNTIYF. The CDR3 DNA reads as TGTGCCAGCAGTCCCGCGGGGAGCGGAGGGGGAAACACCATATATTTT.

The genes are TRBV6-6 and TRBJ2-3; no clear D. The germline gives CDR1 MNHNY, CDR2 SVGAGI (reference sequence). Between the trimmed V and J ends, which lost 6 bases and 0 bases, there was a span of 10 bases. The CDR3 is 14 residues long. The CDR3 protein is CASSWVTSTDTQYF. CDR3 in DNA: TGTGCCAGCAGCTGGGTGACAAGCACAGATACGCAGTATTTT.